A single sample gave rise to the 15 T cell receptor beta chains below, sequenced in a study of cytomegalovirus exposure and HLA in healthy donors. The PCR contained 60 Vbeta and 13 Jbeta primers. The table came from immunoSEQ multiplex PCR; TCRdb's copy has only in-frame clones and leaves some out. Found here are around 160,000 clones, around three quarters of them singletons; the top ten hold approximately 1%. Sequences were obtained from PBMCs. These receptors originate from a woman between 35 and 50 years old in good health and CMV-seronegative.

This sequence joins TRBV30 and TRBJ2-5, with TRBD2 matching over 9 bases. The CDR3 is 17 amino acids. V shed 1 base and J 0 bases; nucleotides not matched to a gene: 9. Germline lookup yields CDR1 GTSNPN and CDR2 SVGIG (reference sequence). The CDR3 region has the DNA TGTGCCTGGAGTGGGAGAGTAGCGGGGGTCTACCAAGAGACCCAGTACTTC. Its translation is CAWSGRVAGVYQETQYF.

The V and J genes are TRBV28 and TRBJ2-3, with no clear D. Germline CDR1 reads MDHEN; CDR2 reads SYDVKM. V lost 6 bases to trimming and J lost 3 bases, with 7 bases between them. The CDR3 contains 12 residues. Here the CDR3 reads CASRPRTDTQYF. The CDR3 DNA is TGTGCCAGCAGACCTAGGACAGATACGCAGTATTTT.

The CDR3 reads CATSNLQRNEQFF. CDR3 DNA sequence: TGTGCCACCTCGAACTTGCAACGCAATGAGCAGTTCTTC. The chain is built from TRBV28 and TRBJ2-1; D remains ambiguous. The CDR3 runs to 13 residues. V lost 10 bases to trimming and J lost 6 bases, with 16 bases between them. Germline V gene lookup returns CDR1 MDHEN and CDR2 SYDVKM.

This sequence joins TRBV19 and TRBJ2-2; 7 bases are shared with TRBD1. The V gene's germline CDR1 is LNHDA and CDR2 SQIVND (reference sequence). V dropped 4 bases and J dropped 6; count of bases not matched to a gene: 2. The CDR3 consists of 13 residues. The CDR3: CASSTDRAGELFF. CDR3 nucleotides: TGTGCCAGTAGTACAGACAGGGCCGGGGAGCTGTTTTTT.

The CDR3 DNA follows: TGTGCCAGCAGCTACCTTTTGGGACAAAACACCGGGGAGCTGTTTTTT. This sequence encodes CASSYLLGQNTGELFF. V usage is TRBV7-9 and J usage is TRBJ2-2, with D maybe TRBD1 (6 bases). Deletions cut 4 bases from V and 2 bases from J, with 14 bases between. CDR1 is SEHNR, CDR2 FQNEAQ, per germline (reference sequence). This CDR3 has 16 amino acids.

The chain couples TRBV30 to TRBJ2-6; D remains unclear. This CDR3 is 13 amino acids long. Germline CDR1 and CDR2: GTSNPN and SVGIG (reference sequence). V lost 2 bases and J lost 3, with 5 bases in between. The CDR3 here is CAWSIRGANVLTF. As DNA, the CDR3 is TGTGCCTGGAGTATTCGTGGGGCCAACGTCCTGACTTTC.

The CDR3 is CASSLLEGEQFF. In DNA, the CDR3 is TGTGCCAGCAGCTTACTTGAGGGAGAGCAGTTCTTC. J is TRBJ2-1 and V is TRBV7-2, with D possibly TRBD2 on 5 matching bases. The germline V gene encodes CDR1 SGHTA and CDR2 FQGNSA. Trimming removed 2 bases at V and 10 bases at J, with 9 bases between. This CDR3 contains 12 residues.

This clone has more than one count but fewer than ten. The rearrangement joins TRBV7-9 to TRBJ1-1; the D gene is possibly TRBD1 (5 bases). Trimming removed 1 base from V and 7 bases from J, with 10 bases in between. The CDR3 runs to 13 residues. Germline V gene lookup returns CDR1 SEHNR and CDR2 FQNEAQ (reference sequence). In nucleotides, the CDR3 is TGTGCCAGCAGCTTAGGCGGGGCTCGTGAAGCTTTCTTT. As protein: CASSLGGAREAFF. Full variable domain (outside the CDR3, taken from reference TRBV7-9 and TRBJ1-1): DTGVSQNPRHKITKRGQNVTFRCDPISEHNRLYWYRQTLGQGPEFLTYFQNEAQLEKSRLLSDRFSAERPKGSFSTLEIQRTEQGDSAMYLCASSLGGAREAFFGQGTRLTVV.

The chain combines TRBV6-1 with TRBJ2-7, with D possibly TRBD2 on 5 matching bases. This CDR3 is 13 amino acids long. Germline CDR1 reads MNHNS; CDR2 reads SASEGT. Trimming cost V 8 bases and J 2 bases, with 13 bases left between them. The CDR3 bases are TGTGCCAGCCACCAGCGGCACCCCTACGAGCAGTACTTC. Its protein product is CASHQRHPYEQYF.

This rearrangement joins TRBV11-2 to TRBJ1-2; 7 positions agree with TRBD1. The germline CDR1 and CDR2 sequences are SGHAT and FQNNGV. This CDR3 contains 16 residues. V was pared by 0 bases and J by 3 bases, with 7 bases of the junction left unmatched. In DNA, the CDR3 is TGTGCCAGCAGCTTAGATCGGTGGACAGGAGACTATGGCTACACCTTC. It encodes CASSLDRWTGDYGYTF.

This chain joins TRBV7-9 and TRBJ1-1; TRBD1 matches 8 bases. V shed 3 bases, J shed 4 bases, and the junction held 1 base outside the gene matches. CDR3 size: 13 residues. CDR1 and CDR2 (germline): SEHNR, FQNEAQ (reference sequence). The CDR3 sequence: CASSFDRGTEAFF. CDR3 DNA: TGTGCCAGCAGCTTTGACAGGGGCACTGAAGCTTTCTTT.

The chain recombines TRBV7-8 with TRBJ2-3; no clear D gene. Trimming took off 3 bases at V and 3 bases at J, with 10 bases between the two ends. The CDR3 sequence is 14 residues long. CDR1 SGHVS and CDR2 FQNEAQ come from the germline V gene. The CDR3 DNA sequence: TGTGCCAGCAGCTTCGAGGCGAAAACAGATACGCAGTATTTT. Protein: CASSFEAKTDTQYF.

This chain's CDR3 is CASTIGQGALYEQYF. The CDR3 coding sequence is TGTGCCAGTACCATAGGACAGGGGGCTCTCTACGAGCAGTACTTC. The chain uses TRBV19 and TRBJ2-7; TRBD1 matches 11 bases. CDR1 is LNHDA, CDR2 SQIVND, per germline (reference sequence). This CDR3 region has 15 residues. After removal of 7 bases from V and 3 bases from J, the junction contained 8 bases not matched to a gene.

This clone was found once. This rearrangement joins TRBV30 to TRBJ2-2, with D possibly matching TRBD1 (6 bases). The CDR3 consists of 14 residues. V lost 2 bases and J 0 bases, leaving 7 bases between the germline ends. Germline values: CDR1 GTSNPN, CDR2 SVGIG (reference sequence). CDR3 region: CAWSWTANTGELFF. The CDR3 region has the DNA TGTGCCTGGAGTTGGACAGCGAACACCGGGGAGCTGTTTTTT.

This chain links TRBV5-1 with TRBJ2-7; the D is unclear. Germline CDR1 and CDR2: SGHRS and YFSETQ. The CDR3 runs to 14 residues. Trimming removed 0 bases from V and 2 bases from J, with 9 bases in between. The CDR3 DNA reads TGCGCCAGCAGCTTGGCGACTGGTCCCTACGAGCAGTACTTC. Translation gives CASSLATGPYEQYF.